These 3 T cell receptor beta chains originate from one sample sequenced in a study of shared clonotypes between healthy human individuals. Measured with immunoSEQ multiplex PCR; TCRdb has only the in-frame clones, and not every one. The table lists a few million clones, approximately 94% of them singletons. Sequencing used naive CD4+ T cells sorted from blood. Subset denoted: CD45RA+ positively selected. All receptors derive from a man in his late teens or twenties in good health.

The chain recombines TRBV15 with TRBJ2-5; possibly TRBD1 for D (5 bases). Germline-derived CDR1 and CDR2 are LNHNV and YYDKDF (reference sequence). This CDR3 contains 15 residues. V was cut by 1 base and J by 2 bases, with 11 bases left in between. The CDR3 sequence is CATSRVPQGQETQYF. DNA of the CDR3: TGTGCCACCAGCAGAGTCCCTCAGGGACAAGAGACCCAGTACTTC.

The chain employs TRBV10-3 and TRBJ2-3, with 10 positions matching TRBD2. CDR1 ENHRY and CDR2 SYGVKD come from the germline V gene. V lost 8 bases and J lost 4; bases outside the gene matches: 9. This CDR3 contains 15 residues. The CDR3 bases are TGTGCCATCCGTCGGCTAGCGGGAGCACCAGATACGCAGTATTTT. It specifies CAIRRLAGAPDTQYF.

The V call is TRBV10-3, the J call TRBJ1-1; tentatively, D is TRBD1 (5 bases). V lost 0 bases and J 3 bases, leaving 5 bases between the germline ends. Per germline, CDR1 ENHRY and CDR2 SYGVKD. The CDR3 length is 13 residues. Here the CDR3 DNA reads TGTGCCATCAGTGAGTCAGGGGACACTGAAGCTTTCTTT. Its protein product is CAISESGDTEAFF.